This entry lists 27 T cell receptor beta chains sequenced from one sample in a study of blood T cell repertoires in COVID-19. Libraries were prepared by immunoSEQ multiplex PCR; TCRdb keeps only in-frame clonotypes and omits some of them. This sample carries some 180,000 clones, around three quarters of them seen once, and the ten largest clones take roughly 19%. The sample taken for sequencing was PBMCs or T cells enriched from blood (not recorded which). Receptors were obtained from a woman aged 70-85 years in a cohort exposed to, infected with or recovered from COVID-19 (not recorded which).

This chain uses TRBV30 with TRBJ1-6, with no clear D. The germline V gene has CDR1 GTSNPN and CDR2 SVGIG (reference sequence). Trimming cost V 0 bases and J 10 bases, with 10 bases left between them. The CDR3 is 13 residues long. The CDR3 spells CAWSVRDYSPLHF. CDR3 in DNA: TGTGCCTGGAGTGTACGGGATTACTCACCCCTCCACTTT. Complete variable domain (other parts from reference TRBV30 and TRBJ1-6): SQTIHQWPATLVQPVGSPLSLECTVEGTSNPNLYWYRQAAGRGLQLLFYSVGIGQISSEVPQNLSASRPQDRQFILSSKKLLLSDSGFYLCAWSVRDYSPLHFGNGTRLTVT.

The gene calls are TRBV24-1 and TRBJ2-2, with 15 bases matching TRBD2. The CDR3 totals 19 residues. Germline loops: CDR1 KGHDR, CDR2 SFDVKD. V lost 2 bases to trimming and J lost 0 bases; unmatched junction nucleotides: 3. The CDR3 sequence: CATSDSGLAGGTNTGELFF. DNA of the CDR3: TGTGCCACCAGTGATTCGGGACTAGCGGGAGGCACGAACACCGGGGAGCTGTTTTTT.

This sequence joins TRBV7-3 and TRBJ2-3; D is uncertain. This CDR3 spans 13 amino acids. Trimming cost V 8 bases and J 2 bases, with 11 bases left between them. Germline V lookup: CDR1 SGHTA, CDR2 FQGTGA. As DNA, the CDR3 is TGTGCCAGCGCCCAGGCAGTCACAGATACGCAGTATTTT. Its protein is CASAQAVTDTQYF. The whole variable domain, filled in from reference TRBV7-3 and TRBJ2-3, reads GAGVSQTPSNKVTEKGKYVELRCDPISGHTALYWYRQSLGQGPEFLIYFQGTGAADDSGLPNDRFFAVRPEGSVSTLKIQRTERGDSAVYLCASAQAVTDTQYFGPGTRLTVL.

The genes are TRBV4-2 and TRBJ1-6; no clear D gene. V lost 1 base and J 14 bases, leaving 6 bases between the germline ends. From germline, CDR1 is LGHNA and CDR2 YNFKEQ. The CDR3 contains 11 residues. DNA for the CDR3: TGTGCCAGCAGCCAAGGGGGAGCCCTCCACTTT. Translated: CASSQGGALHF.

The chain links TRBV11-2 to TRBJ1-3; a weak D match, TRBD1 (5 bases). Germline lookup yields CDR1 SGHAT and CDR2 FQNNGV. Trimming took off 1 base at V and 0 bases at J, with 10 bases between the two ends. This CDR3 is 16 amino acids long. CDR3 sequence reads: CASSLVGGDSGNTIYF. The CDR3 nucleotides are TGTGCCAGCAGCTTAGTGGGAGGGGACTCTGGAAACACCATATATTTT.

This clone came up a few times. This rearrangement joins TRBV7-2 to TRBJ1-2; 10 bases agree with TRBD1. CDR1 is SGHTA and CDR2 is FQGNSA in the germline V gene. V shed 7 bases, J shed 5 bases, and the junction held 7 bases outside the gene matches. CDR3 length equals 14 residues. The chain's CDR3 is CASTTTGGGYGYTF. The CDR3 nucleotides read TGTGCCAGCACCACGACAGGGGGCGGATATGGCTACACCTTC.

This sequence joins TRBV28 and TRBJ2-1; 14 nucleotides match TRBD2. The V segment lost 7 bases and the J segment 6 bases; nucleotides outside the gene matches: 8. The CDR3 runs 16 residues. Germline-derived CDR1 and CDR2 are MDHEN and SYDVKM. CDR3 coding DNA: TGTGCCAGCAACAAGGGACTAGCGGGAGTTGCCAATGAGCAGTTCTTC. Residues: CASNKGLAGVANEQFF.

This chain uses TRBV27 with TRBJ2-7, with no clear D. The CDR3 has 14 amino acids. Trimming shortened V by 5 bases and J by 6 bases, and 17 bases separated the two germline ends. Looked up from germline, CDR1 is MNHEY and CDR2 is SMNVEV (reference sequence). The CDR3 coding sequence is TGTGCCAGCAGTCAGATGGTAGCATCTTCCGAGCAGTACTTC. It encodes CASSQMVASSEQYF.

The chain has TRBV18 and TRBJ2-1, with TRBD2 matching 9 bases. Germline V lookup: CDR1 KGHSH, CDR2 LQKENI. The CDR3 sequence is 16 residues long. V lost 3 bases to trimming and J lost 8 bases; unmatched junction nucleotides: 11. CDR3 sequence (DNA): TGTGCCAGCTCACCCCGAGGCGGGAGGGCGACGGATGAGCAGTTCTTC. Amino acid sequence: CASSPRGGRATDEQFF.

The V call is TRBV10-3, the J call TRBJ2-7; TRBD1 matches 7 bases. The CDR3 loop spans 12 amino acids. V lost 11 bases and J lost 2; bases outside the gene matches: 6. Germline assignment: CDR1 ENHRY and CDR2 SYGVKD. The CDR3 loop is CAARGSTYEQYF. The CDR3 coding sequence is TGTGCCGCCAGGGGGTCCACCTACGAGCAGTACTTC.

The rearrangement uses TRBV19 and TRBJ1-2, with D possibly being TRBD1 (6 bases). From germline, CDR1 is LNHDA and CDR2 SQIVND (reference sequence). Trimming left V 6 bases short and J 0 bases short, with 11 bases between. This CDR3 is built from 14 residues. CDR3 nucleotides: TGTGCCAGTAGATCACAGGGATCTAACTATGGCTACACCTTC. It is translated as CASRSQGSNYGYTF.

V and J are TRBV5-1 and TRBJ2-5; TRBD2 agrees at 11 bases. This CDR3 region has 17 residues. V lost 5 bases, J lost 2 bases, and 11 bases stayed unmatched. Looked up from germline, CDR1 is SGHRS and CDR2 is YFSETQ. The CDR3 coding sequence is TGCGCCAGCAGGACGGGACTAGCGGTCCTAATACAAGAGACCCAGTACTTC. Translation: CASRTGLAVLIQETQYF. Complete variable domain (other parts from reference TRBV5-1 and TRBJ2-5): KAGVTQTPRYLIKTRGQQVTLSCSPISGHRSVSWYQQTPGQGLQFLFEYFSETQRNKGNFPGRFSGRQFSNSRSEMNVSTLELGDSALYLCASRTGLAVLIQETQYFGPGTRLLVL.

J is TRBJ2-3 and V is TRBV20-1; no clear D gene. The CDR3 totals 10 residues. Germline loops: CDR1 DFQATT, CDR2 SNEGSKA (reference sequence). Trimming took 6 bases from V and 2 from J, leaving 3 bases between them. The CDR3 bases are TGCAGTGCACTCACAGATACGCAGTATTTT. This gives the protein CSALTDTQYF.

The CDR3 loop is CASSLGPSGRGEQFF. In nucleotides, the CDR3 is TGTGCCAGCAGCTTAGGTCCTAGCGGGAGAGGCGAGCAGTTCTTC. The rearrangement uses TRBV13 and TRBJ2-1; TRBD2 matches 10 bases. V shed 0 bases and J 10 bases; nucleotides not matched to a gene: 6. CDR1 is PRHDT and CDR2 is FYEKMQ in the germline V gene (reference sequence). The CDR3 consists of 15 residues.

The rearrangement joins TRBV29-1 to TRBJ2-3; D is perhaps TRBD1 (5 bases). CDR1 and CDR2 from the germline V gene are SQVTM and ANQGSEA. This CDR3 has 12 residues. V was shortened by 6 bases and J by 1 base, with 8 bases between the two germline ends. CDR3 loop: CSVLTGTDTQYF. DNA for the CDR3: TGCAGCGTCTTGACAGGCACAGATACGCAGTATTTT.

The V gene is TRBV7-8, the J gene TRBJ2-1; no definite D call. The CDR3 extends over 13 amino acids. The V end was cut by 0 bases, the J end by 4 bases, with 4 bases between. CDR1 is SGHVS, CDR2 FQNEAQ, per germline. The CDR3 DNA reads TGTGCCAGCAGCTTAGCTCGGTACAATGAGCAGTTCTTC. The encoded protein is CASSLARYNEQFF. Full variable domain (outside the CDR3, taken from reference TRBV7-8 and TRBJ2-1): GAGVSQSPRYKVAKRGQDVALRCDPISGHVSLFWYQQALGQGPEFLTYFQNEAQLDKSGLPSDRFFAERPEGSVSTLKIQRTQQEDSAVYLCASSLARYNEQFFGPGTRLTVL.

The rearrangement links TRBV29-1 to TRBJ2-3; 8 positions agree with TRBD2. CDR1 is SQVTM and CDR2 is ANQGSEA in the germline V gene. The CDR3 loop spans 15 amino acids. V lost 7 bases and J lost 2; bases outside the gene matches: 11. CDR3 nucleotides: TGCAGCGCCACAGGGATAGCGGGGTACACAGATACGCAGTATTTT. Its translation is CSATGIAGYTDTQYF.

The CDR3 bases are TGTGCCAGCTCACCGTCTCAGATCTCTGGAAACACCATATATTTT. Its translation is CASSPSQISGNTIYF. This sequence joins TRBV18 and TRBJ1-3; D ambiguous. Germline CDR1 reads KGHSH; CDR2 reads LQKENI. V was cut by 3 bases and J by 0 bases, with 9 bases left in between. This CDR3 is built from 15 residues.

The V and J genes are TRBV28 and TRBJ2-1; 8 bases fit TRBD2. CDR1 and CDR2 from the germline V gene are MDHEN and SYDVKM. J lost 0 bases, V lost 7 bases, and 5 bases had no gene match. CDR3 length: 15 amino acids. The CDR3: CASKAGGGSYNEQFF. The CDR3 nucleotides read TGTGCCAGCAAGGCGGGAGGAGGCTCCTACAATGAGCAGTTCTTC.

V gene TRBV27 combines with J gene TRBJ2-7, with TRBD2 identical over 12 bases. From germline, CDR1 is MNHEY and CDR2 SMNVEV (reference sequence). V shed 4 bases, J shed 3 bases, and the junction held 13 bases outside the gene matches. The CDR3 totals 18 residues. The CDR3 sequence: CASSSYQPGLAGFYEQYF. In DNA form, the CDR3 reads TGTGCCAGCAGTTCGTATCAGCCGGGACTAGCGGGCTTCTACGAGCAGTACTTC.

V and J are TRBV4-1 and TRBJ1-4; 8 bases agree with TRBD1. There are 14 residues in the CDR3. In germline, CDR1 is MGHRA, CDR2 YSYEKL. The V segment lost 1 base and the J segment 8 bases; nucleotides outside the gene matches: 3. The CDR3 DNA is TGCGCCAGCAGCCAAGCGACAGGGGTGGAAAAACTGTTTTTT. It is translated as CASSQATGVEKLFF.

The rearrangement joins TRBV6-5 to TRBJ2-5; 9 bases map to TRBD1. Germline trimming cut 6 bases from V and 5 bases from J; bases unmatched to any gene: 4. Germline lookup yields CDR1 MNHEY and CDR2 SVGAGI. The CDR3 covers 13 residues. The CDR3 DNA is TGTGCCAGCAGACAGGGGGCCTGGGAGACCCAGTACTTC. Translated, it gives CASRQGAWETQYF.

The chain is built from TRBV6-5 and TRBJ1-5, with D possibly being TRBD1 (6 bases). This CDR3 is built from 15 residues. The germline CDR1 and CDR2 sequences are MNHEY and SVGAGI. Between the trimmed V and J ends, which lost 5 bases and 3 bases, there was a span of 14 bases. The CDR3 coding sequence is TGTGCCAGCAGTCCCGACAGGTATGCCAATCAGCCCCAGCATTTT. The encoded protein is CASSPDRYANQPQHF.

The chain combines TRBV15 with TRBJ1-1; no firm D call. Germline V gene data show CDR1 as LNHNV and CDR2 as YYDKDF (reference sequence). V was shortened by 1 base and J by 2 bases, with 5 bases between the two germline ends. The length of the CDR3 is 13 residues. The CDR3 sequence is CATSRGTNTEAFF. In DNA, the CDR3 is TGTGCCACCAGCAGAGGGACTAACACTGAAGCTTTCTTT.

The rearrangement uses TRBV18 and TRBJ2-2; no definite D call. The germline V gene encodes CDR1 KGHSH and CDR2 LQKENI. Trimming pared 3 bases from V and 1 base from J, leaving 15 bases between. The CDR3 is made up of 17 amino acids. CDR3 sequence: CASSPIYHSLNTGELFF. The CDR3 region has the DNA TGTGCCAGCTCACCCATTTATCACAGCTTGAACACCGGGGAGCTGTTTTTT.

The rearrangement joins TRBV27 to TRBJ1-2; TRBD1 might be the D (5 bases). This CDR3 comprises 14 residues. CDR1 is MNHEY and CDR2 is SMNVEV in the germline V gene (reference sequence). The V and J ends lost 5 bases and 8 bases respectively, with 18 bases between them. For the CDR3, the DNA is TGTGCCAGCAGTCTACTCAGGGCCCCCTTCGGCTACACCTTC. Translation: CASSLLRAPFGYTF.

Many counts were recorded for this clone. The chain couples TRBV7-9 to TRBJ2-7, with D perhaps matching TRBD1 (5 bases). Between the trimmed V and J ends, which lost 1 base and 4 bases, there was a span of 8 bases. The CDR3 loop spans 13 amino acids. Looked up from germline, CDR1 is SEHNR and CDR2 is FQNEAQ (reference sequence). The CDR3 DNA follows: TGTGCCAGCAGCTTAGGGGGCTTATACGAGCAGTACTTC. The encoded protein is CASSLGGLYEQYF.